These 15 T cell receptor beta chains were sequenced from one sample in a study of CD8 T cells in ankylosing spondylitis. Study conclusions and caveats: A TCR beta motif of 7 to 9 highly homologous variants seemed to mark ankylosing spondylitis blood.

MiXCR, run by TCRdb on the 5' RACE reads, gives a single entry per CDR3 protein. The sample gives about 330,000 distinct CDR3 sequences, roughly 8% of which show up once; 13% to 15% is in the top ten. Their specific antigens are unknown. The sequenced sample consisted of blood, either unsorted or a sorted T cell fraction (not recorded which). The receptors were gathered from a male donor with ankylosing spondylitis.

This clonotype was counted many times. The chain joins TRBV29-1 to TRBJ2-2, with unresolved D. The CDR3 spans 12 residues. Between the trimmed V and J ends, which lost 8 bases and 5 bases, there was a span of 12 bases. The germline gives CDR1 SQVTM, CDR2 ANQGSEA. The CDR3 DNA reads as TGCAGCCCCAGGTTGAGGACCGGGGAGCTGTTTTTT. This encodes CSPRLRTGELFF.

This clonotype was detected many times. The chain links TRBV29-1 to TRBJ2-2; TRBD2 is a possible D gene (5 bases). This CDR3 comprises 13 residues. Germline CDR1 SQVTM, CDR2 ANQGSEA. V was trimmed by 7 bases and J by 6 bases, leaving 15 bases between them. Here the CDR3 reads CSALALSAGELFF. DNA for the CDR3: TGCAGCGCCCTAGCCCTTAGCGCCGGGGAGCTGTTTTTT.

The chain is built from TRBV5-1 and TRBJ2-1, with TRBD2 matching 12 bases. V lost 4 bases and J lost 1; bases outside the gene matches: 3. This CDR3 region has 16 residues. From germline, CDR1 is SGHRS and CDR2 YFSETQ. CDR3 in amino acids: CASSKLAGGSYNEQFF. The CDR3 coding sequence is TGCGCCAGCAGCAAGCTAGCGGGAGGGTCCTACAATGAGCAGTTCTTC.

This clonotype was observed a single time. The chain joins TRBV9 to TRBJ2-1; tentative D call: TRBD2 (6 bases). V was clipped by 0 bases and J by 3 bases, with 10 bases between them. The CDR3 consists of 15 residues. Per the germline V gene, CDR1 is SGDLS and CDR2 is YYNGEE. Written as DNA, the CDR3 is TGTGCCAGCAGCGTAGAAGGAGGGTTCTACAATGAGCAGTTCTTC. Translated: CASSVEGGFYNEQFF.

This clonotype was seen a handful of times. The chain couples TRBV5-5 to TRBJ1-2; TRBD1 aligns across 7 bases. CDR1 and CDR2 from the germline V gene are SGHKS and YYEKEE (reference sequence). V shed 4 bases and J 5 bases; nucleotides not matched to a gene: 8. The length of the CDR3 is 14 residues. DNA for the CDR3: TGTGCCAGCAGCAGGACAGGAGACTCATATGGCTACACCTTC. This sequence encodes CASSRTGDSYGYTF.

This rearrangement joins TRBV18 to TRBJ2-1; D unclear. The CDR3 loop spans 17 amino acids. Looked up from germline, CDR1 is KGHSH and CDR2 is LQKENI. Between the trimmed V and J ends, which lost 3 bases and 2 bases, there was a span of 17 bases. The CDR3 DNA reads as TGTGCCAGCTCACCTCCAAACCCGGTAAGGACCTACAATGAGCAGTTCTTC. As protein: CASSPPNPVRTYNEQFF.

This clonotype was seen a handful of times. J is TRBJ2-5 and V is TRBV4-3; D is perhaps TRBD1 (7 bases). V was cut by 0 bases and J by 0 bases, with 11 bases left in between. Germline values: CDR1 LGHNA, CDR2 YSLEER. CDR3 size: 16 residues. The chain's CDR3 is CASSQDGGTDQETQYF. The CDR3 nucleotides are TGCGCCAGCAGCCAAGATGGGGGGACAGACCAAGAGACCCAGTACTTC.

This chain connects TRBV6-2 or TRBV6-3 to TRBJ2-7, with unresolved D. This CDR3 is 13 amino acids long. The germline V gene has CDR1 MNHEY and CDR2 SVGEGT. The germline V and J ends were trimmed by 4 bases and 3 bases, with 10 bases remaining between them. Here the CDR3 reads CASSLDVGYEQYF. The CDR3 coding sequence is TGTGCCAGCAGTTTAGACGTAGGCTACGAGCAGTACTTC.

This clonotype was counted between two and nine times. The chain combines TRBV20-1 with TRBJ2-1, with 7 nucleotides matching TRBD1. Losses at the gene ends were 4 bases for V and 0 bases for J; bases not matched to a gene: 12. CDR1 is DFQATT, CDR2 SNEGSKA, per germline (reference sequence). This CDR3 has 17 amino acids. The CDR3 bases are TGCAGTGCTACCCCACCCAGGGGGATAAGCTCCTACAATGAGCAGTTCTTC. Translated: CSATPPRGISSYNEQFF.

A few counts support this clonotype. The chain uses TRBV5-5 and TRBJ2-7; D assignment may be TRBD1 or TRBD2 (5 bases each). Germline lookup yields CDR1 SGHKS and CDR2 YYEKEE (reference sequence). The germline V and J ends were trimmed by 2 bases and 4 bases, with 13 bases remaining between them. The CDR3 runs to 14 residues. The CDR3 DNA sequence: TGTGCCAGCAGCTTAGTCGGGACCCAATACGAGCAGTACTTC. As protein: CASSLVGTQYEQYF. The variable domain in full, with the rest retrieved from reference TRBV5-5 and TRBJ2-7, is DAGVTQSPTHLIKTRGQQVTLRCSPISGHKSVSWYQQVLGQGPQFIFQYYEKEERGRGNFPDRFSARQFPNYSSELNVNALLLGDSALYLCASSLVGTQYEQYFGPGTRLTVT.

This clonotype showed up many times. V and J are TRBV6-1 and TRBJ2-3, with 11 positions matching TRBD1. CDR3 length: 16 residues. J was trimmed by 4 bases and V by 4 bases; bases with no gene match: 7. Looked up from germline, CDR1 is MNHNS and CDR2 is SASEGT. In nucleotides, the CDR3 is TGTGCCAGCAGTGGACCGGGACAGGGGGGTCCAGATACGCAGTATTTT. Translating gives CASSGPGQGGPDTQYF.

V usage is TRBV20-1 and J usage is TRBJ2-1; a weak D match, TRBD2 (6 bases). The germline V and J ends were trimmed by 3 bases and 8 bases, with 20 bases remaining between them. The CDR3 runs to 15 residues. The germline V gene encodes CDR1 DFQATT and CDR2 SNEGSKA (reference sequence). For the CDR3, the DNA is TGCAGTGCTAGGGGGGGAGTACCTAGCAACGATGAGCAGTTCTTC. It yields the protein CSARGGVPSNDEQFF.

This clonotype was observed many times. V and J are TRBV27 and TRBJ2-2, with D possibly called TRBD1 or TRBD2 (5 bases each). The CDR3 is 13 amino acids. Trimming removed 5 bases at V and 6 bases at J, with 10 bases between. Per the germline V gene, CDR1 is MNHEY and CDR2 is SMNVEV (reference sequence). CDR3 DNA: TGTGCCAGCAGTACTAGGGGTCCCGGGGAGCTGTTTTTT. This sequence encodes CASSTRGPGELFF.

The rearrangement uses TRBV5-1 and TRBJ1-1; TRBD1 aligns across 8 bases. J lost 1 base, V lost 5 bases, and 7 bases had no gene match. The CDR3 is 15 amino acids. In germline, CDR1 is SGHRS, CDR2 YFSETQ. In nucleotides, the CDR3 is TGCGCCAGCAGTGGCAGTCAGGGGGCGAACACTGAAGCTTTCTTT. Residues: CASSGSQGANTEAFF. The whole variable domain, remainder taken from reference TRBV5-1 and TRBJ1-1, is KAGVTQTPRYLIKTRGQQVTLSCSPISGHRSVSWYQQTPGQGLQFLFEYFSETQRNKGNFPGRFSGRQFSNSRSEMNVSTLELGDSALYLCASSGSQGANTEAFFGQGTRLTVV.

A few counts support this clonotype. The DNA of the CDR3 is TGTGCCAGCAGCTTAGCGGGCGCGCGGACTAGCTCTCAATTGAGGGAGTACTTC. Its protein is CASSLAGARTSSQLREYF. The chain carries TRBV7-8 and TRBJ2-7, with 8 bases matching TRBD2. Germline CDR1 SGHVS, CDR2 FQNEAQ. The CDR3 is 18 residues long. The J segment lost 11 bases and the V segment lost 0 bases, leaving 21 bases of the junction unmatched.